This T cell receptor (beta chain) appears in the sequencing data of a study of T cells in Graves' hyperthyroidism and ophthalmopathy. It was RNA transcripts that yielded the amplified TCR beta CDR3 regions. During a first-round RT-PCR of the TCR CDR3, the HTBI primer set was used. One entry per CDR3 protein results from TCRdb running MiXCR on the multiplex PCR reads. The sample yields 500,000 to 550,000 distinct CDR3 sequences, nearly 20% seen once. Uncontrolled infection, other autoimmune disease, pregnancy or lactation excluded patients. This TCR came from a man aged 35-49 years with Graves' ophthalmopathy. The sample taken for sequencing was blood.

The CDR3 reads CASSLRQGPQHF. CDR3 nucleotides: TGTGCCAGCAGCCTCCGACAGGGGCCCCAGCATTTT. This chain joins TRBV7-8 and TRBJ1-5, with 7 bases matching TRBD1. Germline loops: CDR1 SGHVS, CDR2 FQNEAQ. The CDR3 totals 12 residues. Unmatched junction bases numbered 4, after V lost 5 bases and J lost 9 bases.